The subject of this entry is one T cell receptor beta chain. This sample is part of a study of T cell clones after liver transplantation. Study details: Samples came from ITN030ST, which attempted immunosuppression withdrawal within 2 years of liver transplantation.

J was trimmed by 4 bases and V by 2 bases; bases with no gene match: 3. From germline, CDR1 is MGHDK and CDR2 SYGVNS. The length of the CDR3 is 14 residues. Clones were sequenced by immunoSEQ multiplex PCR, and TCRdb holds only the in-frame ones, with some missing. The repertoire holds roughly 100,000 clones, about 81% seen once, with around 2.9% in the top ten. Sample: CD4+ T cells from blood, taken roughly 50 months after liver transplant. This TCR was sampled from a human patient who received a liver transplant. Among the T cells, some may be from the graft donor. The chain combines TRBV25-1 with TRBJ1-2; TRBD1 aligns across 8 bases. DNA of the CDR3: TGTGCCAGCAGTGAACGGACAGGGTTCTATGGCTACACCTTC. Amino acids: CASSERTGFYGYTF.